Shown below are 7 T cell receptor beta chains from a single sample sequenced in a study of read filtering for tumor transcriptome and immune sequencing. Molecular barcoded adaptors covering alpha/delta and beta/gamma chains were used on roughly 370 ng RNA. TCRdb used MiXCR to reprocess the reads, holding one entry per CDR3 protein. The sample shows around 5,500 distinct CDR3 sequences, 20% of them seen only once. Sequencing was carried out using a population of CD138-negative cells sorted from bone marrow. These receptors all come from a donor aged 40 or over with multiple myeloma.

This clonotype is classed as medium-sized. V and J are TRBV28 and TRBJ2-1; TRBD2 agrees at 14 bases. CDR3 length: 16 amino acids. V was pared by 7 bases and J by 8 bases, with 10 bases of the junction left unmatched. Germline CDR1 is MDHEN and CDR2 is SYDVKM. For the CDR3, the DNA is TGTGCCAGCATCCCCAGTAGGGGACTAGCGGGAGATGAGCAGTTCTTC. Translated, it gives CASIPSRGLAGDEQFF. The full variable domain, with the rest looked up from reference TRBV28 and TRBJ2-1, is DVKVTQSSRYLVKRTGEKVFLECVQDMDHENMFWYRQDPGLGLRLIYFSYDVKMKEKGDIPEGYSVSREKKERFSLILESASTNQTSMYLCASIPSRGLAGDEQFFGPGTRLTVL.

The V call is TRBV20-1, the J call TRBJ1-5; D remains unclear. This CDR3 region has 12 residues. Germline CDR1 reads DFQATT; CDR2 reads SNEGSKA (reference sequence). Trimming took 5 bases from V and 6 from J, leaving 11 bases between them. The CDR3 here is CSASSNSQPQHF. The DNA of the CDR3 is TGCAGTGCTTCCTCGAACAGTCAGCCCCAGCATTTT.

This clonotype was detected ten times or more. This chain links TRBV6-6 with TRBJ2-1; 8 bases line up with TRBD2. Per the germline V gene, CDR1 is MNHNY and CDR2 is SVGAGI (reference sequence). The CDR3 has 14 amino acids. J was trimmed by 5 bases and V by 7 bases; bases with no gene match: 7. CDR3 protein: CASTRTSINNEQFF. CDR3 DNA: TGTGCCAGCACCCGGACTAGCATCAACAATGAGCAGTTCTTC.

This sequence joins TRBV23-1 and TRBJ2-1, with TRBD1 as a possible D gene (6 bases). TRBV23-1 is flagged as an ORF with uncertain function. V was clipped by 9 bases and J by 8 bases, with 14 bases between them. The CDR3 has 12 residues. The CDR3: CARGAGVDEQFF. The DNA for the CDR3 is TGCGCCAGAGGGGCAGGGGTGGATGAGCAGTTCTTC.

The chain couples TRBV21-1 to TRBJ2-7. TRBV21-1 is a pseudogene. This CDR3 spans 15 amino acids. The CDR3 here is CARRDLGPSSYEQYF. The DNA for the CDR3 is TGTGCCAGGCGAGACCTAGGACCCAGCTCCTACGAGCAGTACTTC.

This clonotype is medium-sized in the sample. V and J are TRBV28 and TRBJ2-1; 12 bases are shared with TRBD2. Trimming took 4 bases from V and 5 from J; bases not matched to a gene: 3. The CDR3 contains 15 residues. Germline loops: CDR1 MDHEN, CDR2 SYDVKM. The CDR3 sequence is CASSSPSGRDNEQFF. The CDR3 DNA is TGTGCCAGCAGTTCGCCTAGCGGGAGGGACAATGAGCAGTTCTTC.

This clonotype is termed medium-sized. The chain couples TRBV12-3 or TRBV12-4 to TRBJ2-1; TRBD2 agrees at 12 bases. The CDR3 loop spans 16 amino acids. After removal of 5 bases from V and 7 bases from J, the junction contained 9 bases not matched to a gene. The CDR3 here is CASSQPGLAGINEQFF. CDR3 bases: TGTGCCAGCAGTCAACCTGGACTAGCGGGAATAAATGAGCAGTTCTTC.